This entry lists 18 T cell receptor beta chains sequenced from one sample in a study of blood T cell repertoires in COVID-19. TCRdb's copy holds only in-frame clones and misses some; the assay was immunoSEQ multiplex PCR. The sample holds around 170,000 clones, 88% seen once. Sequences were obtained from peripheral blood. Receptors originate from a man in his sixties with acute or convalescent COVID-19.

The chain uses TRBV24-1 and TRBJ1-1; 9 bases align to TRBD1. Trimming took 6 bases from V and 9 from J; bases not matched to a gene: 4. The germline gives CDR1 KGHDR, CDR2 SFDVKD. This CDR3 comprises 12 residues. CDR3 sequence reads: CATSPGTGKAFF. The CDR3 DNA sequence: TGTGCCACCAGTCCCGGGACAGGGAAAGCTTTCTTT.

The chain employs TRBV11-2 and TRBJ2-6; D is possibly TRBD2 (6 bases). Per germline, CDR1 SGHAT and CDR2 FQNNGV. V gave up 5 bases and J gave up 0 bases, with 8 bases separating them. This CDR3 has 15 amino acids. The CDR3 reads CASSRGTSGANVLTF. DNA for the CDR3: TGTGCCAGCAGCCGGGGGACCTCTGGGGCCAACGTCCTGACTTTC.

The V call is TRBV30, the J call TRBJ1-1; no clear D gene. V was trimmed by 5 bases and J by 0 bases, leaving 7 bases between them. The CDR3 contains 12 residues. Germline values: CDR1 GTSNPN, CDR2 SVGIG (reference sequence). The CDR3 coding sequence is TGTGCCTGGGGGCTCATGAACACTGAAGCTTTCTTT. Translated, it gives CAWGLMNTEAFF. The complete variable domain, with remaining parts taken from reference TRBV30 and TRBJ1-1, reads SQTIHQWPATLVQPVGSPLSLECTVEGTSNPNLYWYRQAAGRGLQLLFYSVGIGQISSEVPQNLSASRPQDRQFILSSKKLLLSDSGFYLCAWGLMNTEAFFGQGTRLTVV.

This chain connects TRBV4-3 to TRBJ2-5, with a weak D call TRBD2 (6 bases). The CDR3 is 15 residues long. V was trimmed by 4 bases and J by 5 bases, leaving 17 bases between them. Germline-derived CDR1 and CDR2 are LGHNA and YSLEER. CDR3 residues: CASSPSGGPGETQYF. The DNA for the CDR3 is TGCGCCAGCAGCCCCTCTGGAGGGCCGGGGGAGACCCAGTACTTC.

This clone was detected a few times. The chain links TRBV27 to TRBJ1-1; tentatively, D is TRBD1 (6 bases). Per germline, CDR1 MNHEY and CDR2 SMNVEV (reference sequence). The CDR3 totals 13 residues. V was shortened by 4 bases and J by 8 bases, with 14 bases between the two germline ends. This chain's CDR3 is CASSSGRGYEAFF. The DNA of the CDR3 is TGTGCCAGCAGTTCTGGCAGGGGCTACGAAGCTTTCTTT.

This chain uses TRBV3-1 (or the pseudogene TRBV3-2) with TRBJ1-3; D is ambiguous. The CDR3 spans 16 residues. The V gene lost 0 bases and the J gene lost 4 bases, with 13 bases spanning the gap. Germline V gene lookup returns CDR1 LGHDT and CDR2 YNNKEL (reference sequence). The CDR3 protein is CASSQDPTGYGNTIYF. The CDR3 DNA sequence: TGTGCCAGCAGCCAAGACCCCACCGGGTACGGAAACACCATATATTTT.

This rearrangement joins TRBV7-2 to TRBJ1-1, with 7 nucleotides matching TRBD1. The CDR3 has 16 amino acids. With 3 bases clipped from V and 4 bases from J, the junction kept 11 bases outside the gene matches. Germline values: CDR1 SGHTA, CDR2 FQGNSA. The CDR3 DNA follows: TGTGCCAGCAGCTTCCAGATTTTAGACAGGGCCACTGAAGCTTTCTTT. Translated, it gives CASSFQILDRATEAFF.

This rearrangement joins TRBV12-5 to TRBJ1-1; no clear D gene. The V end lost 2 bases, the J end lost 3 bases, and 16 bases lay between the germline ends. Germline-derived CDR1 and CDR2 are LGHNT and FRNRAP. CDR3 length: 16 amino acids. CDR3 nucleotide sequence: TGTGCTAGTGGTTTGAGGGTTTCGGGAAAGGACACTGAAGCTTTCTTT. This codes for CASGLRVSGKDTEAFF.

This sequence joins TRBV15 and TRBJ2-7; 10 nucleotides line up with TRBD1. Looked up from germline, CDR1 is LNHNV and CDR2 is YYDKDF (reference sequence). V was clipped by 4 bases and J by 3 bases; unmatched bases: 9. CDR3 length: 16 residues. The CDR3 loop reads CATSIKPGQGIYEQYF. Here the CDR3 DNA reads TGTGCCACCAGCATCAAGCCGGGACAGGGGATCTACGAGCAGTACTTC.

The chain employs TRBV10-3 and TRBJ1-5; 8 bases fit TRBD1. CDR3 size: 15 residues. The germline V gene encodes CDR1 ENHRY and CDR2 SYGVKD. V shed 5 bases and J 2 bases; nucleotides not matched to a gene: 5. Here the CDR3 reads CAISPTGVGNQPQHF. DNA for the CDR3: TGTGCCATCAGTCCGACAGGGGTGGGCAATCAGCCCCAGCATTTT.

The rearrangement uses TRBV5-1 and TRBJ2-7, with 10 nucleotides matching TRBD1. The V gene's germline CDR1 is SGHRS and CDR2 YFSETQ. The CDR3 covers 15 residues. Germline trimming cut 3 bases from V and 1 base from J; bases unmatched to any gene: 4. The CDR3: CASSSGTGESYEQYV. The CDR3 DNA reads TGCGCCAGCAGCTCGGGGACAGGGGAGTCCTACGAGCAGTACGTC.

V gene TRBV4-3 combines with J gene TRBJ2-1; 10 bases agree with TRBD2. CDR1 and CDR2 (germline): LGHNA, YSLEER. V was pared by 0 bases and J by 6 bases, with 2 bases of the junction left unmatched. The CDR3 spans 15 residues. CDR3 sequence (DNA): TGCGCCAGCAGCCAAGACAGCGGGAGGGTCAATGAGCAGTTCTTC. Its translation is CASSQDSGRVNEQFF.

This sequence joins TRBV6-6 and TRBJ1-2; 10 bases fit TRBD1. The CDR3 is made up of 14 amino acids. With 5 bases clipped from V and 4 bases from J, the junction kept 4 bases outside the gene matches. The germline V gene has CDR1 MNHNY and CDR2 SVGAGI (reference sequence). The DNA for the CDR3 is TGTGCCAGCAGTCGACAGGGGGCGGTCTATGGCTACACCTTC. Protein product: CASSRQGAVYGYTF.

The chain recombines TRBV7-2 with TRBJ2-1; D may be TRBD2 (6 bases). V was clipped by 5 bases and J by 4 bases, with 15 bases between them. The CDR3 consists of 15 residues. The germline gives CDR1 SGHTA, CDR2 FQGNSA. DNA for the CDR3: TGTGCCAGCAGCCCCCCGGGGAGGCAGTACAATGAGCAGTTCTTC. Amino acids: CASSPPGRQYNEQFF.

In its sample, this clone was seen a few times. The chain links TRBV7-9 to TRBJ1-1, with unresolved D. This CDR3 spans 15 amino acids. V shed 1 base and J shed 3 bases, with 12 bases lying between them. Germline CDR1 SEHNR, CDR2 FQNEAQ (reference sequence). The CDR3 reads CASSLEAGSDTEAFF. The CDR3 DNA reads TGTGCCAGCAGCTTAGAGGCGGGGTCCGACACTGAAGCTTTCTTT.

This clone appeared a few times. CDR3 in DNA: TGCGCCAGCAGCTTCCAAGGTCAGGATGGCTACACCTTC. This codes for CASSFQGQDGYTF. The chain is built from TRBV5-1 and TRBJ1-2, with D hard to call. Germline V gene data show CDR1 as SGHRS and CDR2 as YFSETQ. The CDR3 totals 13 residues. V was clipped by 2 bases and J by 6 bases, with 11 bases between them.

The chain recombines TRBV5-1 with TRBJ1-1, with 10 positions matching TRBD1. The CDR3 contains 15 residues. J was trimmed by 3 bases and V by 4 bases; bases with no gene match: 6. The germline CDR1 and CDR2 sequences are SGHRS and YFSETQ. For the CDR3, the DNA is TGCGCCAGCAGCGACAAGACAGGGGGCTACACTGAAGCTTTCTTT. Translating it yields CASSDKTGGYTEAFF. Variable domain in full (rest from reference TRBV5-1 and TRBJ1-1): KAGVTQTPRYLIKTRGQQVTLSCSPISGHRSVSWYQQTPGQGLQFLFEYFSETQRNKGNFPGRFSGRQFSNSRSEMNVSTLELGDSALYLCASSDKTGGYTEAFFGQGTRLTVV.

This chain uses TRBV6-6 with TRBJ1-2, with 11 positions matching TRBD1. This CDR3 comprises 15 residues. Trimming cost V 1 base and J 10 bases; bases outside gene matches: 8. CDR1 is MNHNY, CDR2 SVGAGI, per germline (reference sequence). CDR3 sequence: CASSYWLGGQGAYTF. The CDR3 DNA follows: TGTGCCAGCAGTTACTGGCTAGGAGGACAGGGGGCCTACACCTTC.